This TCR beta chain was sequenced for a study of blood T cell repertoires in COVID-19. CDR3 length equals 19 residues. The V and J ends lost 3 bases and 2 bases, in that order; junction bases with no gene match: 13. Per the germline V gene, CDR1 is LNHNV and CDR2 is YYDKDF (reference sequence). Sequencing was performed with immunoSEQ multiplex PCR; in TCRdb, only in-frame clones are kept and a portion is missing. The sample lists 200,000 to 300,000 clones, approximately 86% occurring once. The rearrangement uses TRBV15 and TRBJ2-7; TRBD2 aligns across 13 bases. The material sequenced was peripheral blood. The sequence was obtained from a woman in her sixties with COVID-19, enrolled during active disease. CDR3 protein: CATSSDPPGLAGQPYEQYF. As DNA, the CDR3 is TGTGCCACCAGCAGCGACCCGCCGGGACTAGCGGGACAGCCCTACGAGCAGTACTTC.